The following is a TCR beta chain sequence with its context. The antigen remains undetermined. Assay: immunoSEQ multiplex PCR; the TCRdb copy retains only in-frame clones and omits some. The sample holds more than 85,000 clones, about 93% seen once. The source of the sample is a study of siplizumab effects on memory and regulatory T cells. Findings and limits, study-wide: Mappable alloreactive CD4+ clones came from Treg cells around 65% of the time on average with siplizumab, against 25% to 30% in controls. Roughly 80-96% of proliferating CD4+ or CD8+ clones lacked an assignable naive or memory phenotype. Greater diversity than memory cells seemed evident in naive T cells, which also appeared to be major alloresponse contributors.

Germline V gene sequence: CDR1 LNHNV, CDR2 YYDKDF (reference sequence). CDR3 length equals 15 residues. Trimming took 5 bases from V and 0 from J; bases not matched to a gene: 4. The source is a human donor in good health. Sequencing was carried out using CD4+ T cells sorted from blood. V and J are TRBV15 and TRBJ1-3; TRBD1 matches 7 bases. Here the CDR3 reads CATSARTGSGNTIYF. In nucleotides, the CDR3 is TGTGCCACCAGCGCCCGGACAGGCTCTGGAAACACCATATATTTT.